The subject of this entry is one T cell receptor (beta chain). Its cognate antigen has yet to be identified. Nothing much larger sits one base from this clone, and base qualities are not available. This specimen belongs to a study of cytomegalovirus exposure and HLA in healthy donors (dated by TCRdb to about 2017). In terms of the full investigation: According to a later analysis, the approximately 120 validation repertoires were produced on the same platform as the approximately 620 repertoires of the first cohort. The aim of the study was to test whether cataloging public T cell receptors could identify signatures of past pathogen exposure. In addition to the first cohort of around 670 subjects, a separate validation cohort of approximately 110 different subjects was used. The study combined high-throughput TCR immunosequencing, statistical association of individual TCRs with disease status, and machine learning to predict cytomegalovirus infection status. What the authors observed across the whole study: The classifier was reported to diagnose cytomegalovirus status with high specificity and sensitivity in both the original cohort and the validation cohort. Most TCR sequences were observed very rarely across donors, whereas some public TCRs were present in many individuals. The authors suggested that the approach could potentially be extended to other disease states and immunological phenotypes. In a later analysis, TCRs clustered in the first cohort were found to also tend to co-occur in the 130 or so validation repertoires, with 94% of cluster scores above 0. A later analysis had no HLA typing for the validation cohort, so co-occurrence there was scored across all 130 or so repertoires. The study listed 164 TCR beta chains as associated with cytomegalovirus. In vitro tests confirmed that a few of the cytomegalovirus-associated TCR beta chains recognize cytomegalovirus antigens.

Separate from the approximately 700-subject first cohort, the validation cohort of 90 to 150 subjects was the group to which the donors belonged. The CDR3 contains 14 residues, cysteine and phenylalanine counted. The DNA shown is the 42-base CDR3, in frame from base 1. V has 6 bases trimmed and J has 7 bases trimmed; junction bases matching no gene number 8. From the germline V gene, CDR1 is WSHSY and CDR2 is SAAADI. The library relied on the immunoSEQ multiplex PCR assay. The original pipeline was this. A statistical classification framework was developed to diagnose cytomegalovirus status using the catalog of TCR beta chain sequences. TCRdb carries this immuneACCESS record with in-frame sequences only. Its versions omit some clonotypes, under half of them owing to an unresolved V gene in the studies checked, with the rest unexplained. V and J calls and clone size are those listed in that table; D and trimming were worked out from the DNA. Present in this sample are around 150,000 clones, about 80% of which were seen just once. The biggest ten clones account for 30% of the sample.

The origin of this receptor is a man aged 25-40 years in good health and CMV-seropositive. The material sequenced was PBMCs. The chain is assembled from TRBV10-2 and TRBJ1-2; 10 nucleotides in the junction match TRBD1. The CDR3 corresponds to CASRGQGPSSGYTF. The DNA sequence is given as TGCGCCAGCAGGGGACAGGGGCCCTCTAGTGGCTACACCTTC.